This T cell receptor beta chain was identified during a study of cytomegalovirus exposure and HLA in healthy donors (dated by TCRdb to about 2017). Context from the whole study: An earlier analysis of several hundred of the donors reported roughly 300 Gb of sequence data and 117 million unique TCR beta sequences from 190 million or so T cells. About 280 gigabases of sequencing data and approximately 92 million unique TCR sequences made up an early release that covered 640 HLA-typed donors. Among the roughly 380 genotyped donors, around 81% belonged to the genetic ancestry cluster associated with self-reported Caucasian donors. The study aimed to test whether signatures of past pathogen exposure could be identified by cataloging public T cell receptors. The study profiled the T cell repertoires of hundreds of subjects by immunosequencing and related them to cytomegalovirus serostatus. Along with the approximately 700-subject first cohort, a separate validation cohort of more than 90 different subjects was used. High-throughput TCR immunosequencing, statistical association of individual TCRs with disease status, and machine learning were combined to predict cytomegalovirus infection status. In a later analysis, previously published TCR beta repertoires from about 640 donors were re-analyzed and high-resolution HLA genotyping was added so that TCR occurrence patterns could be studied. Rather than using new phenotypic data, the later analysis identified candidate immune exposures from TCR beta sequences and from how often those sequences occurred across donors. An earlier analysis of 587 of the donors used high-throughput TCR beta sequencing to judge whether each TCR beta V gene segment behaved as functional or pseudogenic. Alongside the repertoire data, information on donor age, sex, ethnicity and CMV serostatus was compiled. In a later genetic analysis, genome-wide SNP genotypes for about 55% of the 666 donors were used, and that subset was treated as a discovery cohort. All discovery cohort repertoires had been generated on a single sequencing platform. HLA typing included class I and class II loci at four-digit resolution. Typing coverage varied by locus: about 629-640 donors for A, B, C, DRB1 and DQB1; about 520 for DQA1; about 590 for DPA1; approximately 450 for DPB1. Because of strong linkage in the cohort, roughly five DR-DQ haplotypes were treated as single units for association and clustering. On average, 235,054 unique TCR beta nucleotide sequences were sequenced per donor among a few hundred genotyped donors of the cohort, with roughly a sixth of those sequences being non-productive. Paper-wide results and their limitations: A further reported finding was that TCR beta sequences accurately predicted the HLA-A and HLA-B alleles for most subjects in the first cohort. In vitro tests confirmed that a few of the cytomegalovirus-associated TCR beta chains recognize cytomegalovirus antigens. In a later genetic analysis, a missense DCLRE1C variant was associated with V-gene and J-gene trimming of TCR beta chains, and the association was replicated in an independent cohort. In both the original and validation cohorts, the classifier was reported to diagnose cytomegalovirus status with high specificity and sensitivity. The authors suggested that the approach could potentially be generalized to other disease states and immunological phenotypes. Because HLA typing was missing for some donors at each locus, association tests included only the typed subset. According to a later analysis, parvovirus B19, influenza, CMV and Epstein-Barr virus appeared linked to several top co-occurrence clusters. Some IMGT-functional V segments, including TRBV6-2 and TRBV6-3, could not be told apart with the 87-base-pair reads, so those segments were excluded. When HLA alleles, especially DR and DQ, strongly co-occurred, attributing TCR associations to individual alleles was difficult. Most TCR sequences were seen in very few donors, while some public TCRs were found in many individuals. Compared with equally common non-associated chains, HLA-associated TCR beta chains in a later analysis were more clonally expanded and had lower generation probabilities. In a later analysis, most CMV-associated TCR beta chains were found to appear HLA-restricted, with HLA associations seemingly driven largely by CMV exposure. A cluster of highly shared sequence variants was judged likely to represent a technical artifact of the sequencing pipeline. According to a later analysis, TCR association rates differed among HLA loci, with DRB1 alleles showing the most associated TCRs and HLA-C alleles showing the fewest. Compared with the approximately 710-donor mean, donors in an Asian-associated ancestry cluster had fewer N-insertions in productive TCRs, according to a later genetic analysis. Broadly in line with IMGT annotations, most TCR beta V segments showed up in productive rearrangements about 87% or about 30% of the time in an earlier analysis of 587 of the donors. Linkage disequilibrium might explain the correlated functional status among segregating V segments, but an unknown experimental factor could not be ruled out. At a false discovery rate of 0.05, a later analysis linked 16,951 TCR beta sequences to specific HLA alleles. The study listed approximately 160 TCR beta chains as associated with cytomegalovirus. CMV serostatus was the only immune exposure information available for the cohort. The earlier analysis of some 540 of the donors excluded seventeen rarely observed V segments, including chromosome 9 orphons, because counts were too low. Sequencing depth was assumed to be roughly uniform across donors in the presence/absence analyses, though that assumption may not hold. In this cohort, only TCR beta chains were sequenced, and detectable features were limited by the absence of alpha or paired-chain data.

The cohort was made up of approximately 670 healthy bone marrow donors. At the time of sampling, every cohort member was nominally healthy, though immune exposures that went unrecorded were likely present. Of the approximately 700 cohort members, around 290 had a positive CMV serostatus and approximately 370 had a negative one, while no CMV serostatus was recorded for the donor. Every donor gave a peripheral blood sample, and the peripheral blood mononuclear cells from that sample were used for TCR beta sequencing. Genomic DNA was extracted from the blood cell samples with the Qiagen DNeasy Blood Extraction Kit. About this clone: Its antigen is currently not known. No base qualities exist here, and no much larger clone lies one base off it.

CDR1 SGHTA and CDR2 FQGNSA are derived from the germline V gene. The CDR3 numbers 15 residues from cysteine through phenylalanine. Left in the record is the CDR3 DNA by itself, 45 bases read in frame from the first base. Trimmed from V: 5 bases; trimmed from J: 7 bases; junction bases lacking a gene match: 8. The receptor library was made with the immunoSEQ multiplex PCR assay. For the multiplex PCR, a mixture combining 60 forward primers for TCR Vbeta segments and 13 reverse primers for TCR Jbeta segments was used. Amplification of the CDR3 region of rearranged TCR beta genes was performed with a multiplex PCR assay on genomic DNA. The Illumina HiSeq System was used to sequence the amplified TCR beta libraries as 87-base-pair reads. The original pipeline was this. A later analysis counted about 80 million unique TCR beta chains across the 666 repertoires, and roughly 11 million of these chains were shared by at least two donors. To remove PCR and sequencing errors, raw reads were error-corrected and collapsed into unique sequences using a nearest-neighbor algorithm that merged closely related sequences. Alignment of CDR3 sequences to IMGT reference sequences was used to assign V, D and J gene segments. Each retained sequence needed at least a six-nucleotide match to both a V gene segment and a J gene segment. Rearrangements were called productive when the CDR3 lacked stop codons and stayed in frame with V and J; all others were non-productive. CDR3 was defined by IMGT convention, running from the second conserved V-encoded cysteine to the conserved J-encoded phenylalanine. The earlier analysis of about 530 of the donors excluded any sequence lacking an unambiguous match to a single V gene segment. In an earlier analysis of 587 of the donors, V segments were called functional above 56.7% productive rearrangements and were called segregating when the between-donor standard deviation exceeded 5%. A statistical classification framework was developed to diagnose cytomegalovirus status using the catalog of TCR beta chain sequences. V and J gene assignment, in a later analysis, came from comparing TCR nucleotide sequences with IMGT/GENE-DB human TR gene sequences. Using the TCRdist pipeline, a later analysis assigned CDR3 sequences along with most-parsimonious VDJ recombination scenarios. In a later analysis, every TCR beta chain was defined by the combination of its CDR3 amino acid sequence and its V-gene family, and reads without a unique V-gene family were dropped. To address suspected cross-contamination and a sequencing artifact, a later analysis removed approximately 600 highly shared, low-generation-probability nucleotide sequences. In a later analysis, a clonal expansion index for each public chain was calculated from normalized within-repertoire ranks of inferred template counts. In a later analysis, generation probabilities were computed using a VDJ recombination model fitted to out-of-frame rearrangements, and the results were checked against IGoR. In a later analysis, hypergeometric tests were used to score TCR-TCR, TCR-HLA and TCR-CMV co-occurrence, with a repertoire-size bias correction applied to TCR pairs. In a later analysis, false discovery rates were estimated by permuting HLA or CMV assignments 20 times. In a later analysis, co-occurring TCRs were grouped using DBSCAN, and TCRdist sequence similarity was added for clustering within HLA-allele-positive subsets. Co-occurrence clustering excluded repertoires with fewer than 30,000 or more than 120,000 public chains, plus five with anomalous nucleotide sharing. In TCRdb, the immuneACCESS table is reduced to in-frame sequences with V and J assigned. These tables do not hold every clone; where another copy was compared, an unresolved V gene accounts for under half, and the others remain unexplained. V and J calls plus clone size are reproduced from that table; the DNA served to infer D and trimming. The table for this sample lists fewer than 200,000 clones; about two thirds of them were counted only once. Of the sample, about 2.5% is held by the ten largest clones.

The receptor's source is a human donor in good health. The sequence is built from TRBV7-2 and TRBJ1-5; 10 bases in the junction line up with TRBD1. Input material: PBMCs. The DNA sequence follows: TGTGCCAGCAGCGCGGGACAGGGGTTGGGACAGCCCCAGCATTTT. Translation gives CASSAGQGLGQPQHF.